These T cell receptor beta chains were read from a single sample in a study of T cell changes during pregnancy in multiple sclerosis. Only in-frame clones appear in the TCRdb table, and some are missing; sequencing was by immunoSEQ multiplex PCR. The sample holds 40,000 to 60,000 clones, nearly 95% seen once. Material: CD4+ T cells from peripheral blood mononuclear cells, obtained in the first trimester of pregnancy. The source is a female donor with multiple sclerosis, enrolled in a pregnancy study. Each CDR3 is given with its conserved first and last residue.

j_call: TRBJ2-1; v_call: TRBV6-6; cdr3_aa: CASTRTSGENNEQFF
j_call: TRBJ1-3; v_call: TRBV5-1; cdr3_aa: CASSDGASGNTIYF
j_call: TRBJ1-2; v_call: TRBV9; cdr3_aa: CASTAGTGNYGYTF
j_call: TRBJ2-4; v_call: TRBV5-4; cdr3_aa: CASSRREASGGGAKNIQYF
j_call: TRBJ2-7; v_call: TRBV7-2; cdr3_aa: CASSPTILAGGPYEQYF
j_call: TRBJ1-6; v_call: TRBV5-1; cdr3_aa: CASSLDPAADNSPLHF
j_call: TRBJ2-5; v_call: TRBV2; cdr3_aa: CASSGQRGQETQYF
j_call: TRBJ1-3; v_call: TRBV6-5; cdr3_aa: CASSLTGRSGNTIYF
j_call: TRBJ2-5; v_call: TRBV6-1; cdr3_aa: CASSEPGLAETQYF
j_call: TRBJ2-1; v_call: TRBV12-5; cdr3_aa: CASALGPVNEQFF
j_call: TRBJ2-5; v_call: TRBV7-6; cdr3_aa: CASSLGSTRGLETQYF
j_call: TRBJ1-4; v_call: TRBV7-9; cdr3_aa: CASSFEGIGEKLFF
j_call: TRBJ1-1; v_call: TRBV5-4; cdr3_aa: CASSVGQGVPEAFF
j_call: TRBJ1-2; v_call: TRBV2; cdr3_aa: CASSGGTGPNYGYTF
j_call: TRBJ2-2; v_call: TRBV19; cdr3_aa: CASSIWTSGAGELFF
j_call: TRBJ2-7; v_call: TRBV27; cdr3_aa: CASSPDVGGSYEQYF
j_call: TRBJ1-2; v_call: TRBV7-9; cdr3_aa: CASSRGGSGYTF
j_call: TRBJ2-2; v_call: TRBV6-4; cdr3_aa: CASRPDRANTGELFF
j_call: TRBJ1-5; v_call: TRBV14; cdr3_aa: CASSQKGGGLNQPQHF
j_call: TRBJ2-7; v_call: TRBV9; cdr3_aa: CASSVVDRVGCEQYF
j_call: TRBJ1-1; v_call: TRBV25-1; cdr3_aa: CASSASTTLTEAFF
j_call: TRBJ2-1; v_call: TRBV29-1; cdr3_aa: CSVEGYGGRRRSYNEQFF
j_call: TRBJ1-1; v_call: TRBV7-9; cdr3_aa: CASSRTGMNTEAFF
j_call: TRBJ1-1; v_call: TRBV5-6; cdr3_aa: CASNPFGTLNTEAFF
j_call: TRBJ2-3; v_call: TRBV9; cdr3_aa: CASSSRLAGSPDTQYF
j_call: TRBJ1-5; v_call: TRBV7-9; cdr3_aa: CASSLPLPNQPQHF
j_call: TRBJ2-3; v_call: TRBV5-6; cdr3_aa: CASNTGSLRSYF
j_call: TRBJ2-5; v_call: TRBV5-6; cdr3_aa: CASTPWRERTQYF
j_call: TRBJ1-2; v_call: TRBV27; cdr3_aa: CASSFALSRGHVYGYTF
j_call: TRBJ1-2; v_call: TRBV6-1; cdr3_aa: CAHFPGQRNYGYTF
j_call: TRBJ1-2; v_call: TRBV18; cdr3_aa: CASSPRDRDGYTF
j_call: TRBJ2-3; v_call: TRBV6-1; cdr3_aa: CASSEAGGRSTDTQYF
j_call: TRBJ2-7; v_call: TRBV9; cdr3_aa: CASSAQTGLAYEQYF
j_call: TRBJ2-5; v_call: TRBV11-2; cdr3_aa: CASSPPGFGVIQYF
j_call: TRBJ1-1; v_call: TRBV11-2; cdr3_aa: CASREGRGRVNTEAFF
j_call: TRBJ1-1; v_call: TRBV21-1; cdr3_aa: CASSKTGGAVVCTEAFF
j_call: TRBJ1-1; v_call: TRBV2; cdr3_aa: CASLRNTEAFF
j_call: TRBJ2-7; v_call: TRBV7-2; cdr3_aa: CASSLGLVPFYEQYF
j_call: TRBJ2-7; v_call: TRBV5-1; cdr3_aa: CASSLTRTRAYEQYF
j_call: TRBJ1-3; v_call: TRBV20-1; cdr3_aa: CSGPQGNTIYF
j_call: TRBJ1-1; v_call: TRBV5-1; cdr3_aa: CASSLGGSMNTEAFF
j_call: TRBJ1-5; v_call: TRBV27; cdr3_aa: CASSFGGGGQPQHF
j_call: TRBJ1-1; v_call: TRBV4-1; cdr3_aa: CASSQGDNLNTEAFF
j_call: TRBJ2-3; v_call: TRBV6-5; cdr3_aa: CASRQYPDTQYF
j_call: TRBJ2-3; v_call: TRBV2; cdr3_aa: CASSDLLAGGQDTQYF
j_call: TRBJ1-5; v_call: TRBV19; cdr3_aa: CASSISGGLNQPQHF
j_call: TRBJ2-3; v_call: TRBV7-3; cdr3_aa: CASSPGTGMTDTQYF
j_call: TRBJ1-6; v_call: TRBV25-1; cdr3_aa: CASTPTSSYNSPLHF
j_call: TRBJ1-5; v_call: TRBV6-1; cdr3_aa: CASSGDRVFQRPQHF
j_call: TRBJ1-2; v_call: TRBV5-1; cdr3_aa: CASSLAVTGGHGYTF
j_call: TRBJ1-5; v_call: TRBV6-1; cdr3_aa: CASSETGQGARQPQHF
j_call: TRBJ2-5; v_call: TRBV5-1; cdr3_aa: CASRKIQGTETQYF
j_call: TRBJ2-3; v_call: TRBV6-1; cdr3_aa: CASSEFSRRGSTDTQYF
j_call: TRBJ1-2; v_call: TRBV28; cdr3_aa: CASSLGGQGMGYTF
j_call: TRBJ1-2; v_call: TRBV19; cdr3_aa: CASSTNRGGYTF
j_call: TRBJ2-1; v_call: TRBV5-1; cdr3_aa: CASSLFSGTSSYNEQFF
j_call: TRBJ2-7; v_call: TRBV25-1; cdr3_aa: CASSGGVTYEQYF